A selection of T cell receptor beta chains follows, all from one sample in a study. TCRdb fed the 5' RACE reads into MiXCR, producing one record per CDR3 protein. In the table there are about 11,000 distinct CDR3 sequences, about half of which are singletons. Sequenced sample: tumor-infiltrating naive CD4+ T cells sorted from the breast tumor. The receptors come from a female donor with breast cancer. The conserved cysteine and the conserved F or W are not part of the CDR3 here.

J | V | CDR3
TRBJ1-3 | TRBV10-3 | AISEGNSGNTIY
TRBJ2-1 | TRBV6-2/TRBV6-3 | ANRPTSGRGQF
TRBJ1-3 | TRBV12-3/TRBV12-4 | ASRFSSGNTIY
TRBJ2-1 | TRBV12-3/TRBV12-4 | ASSAWDSNNEQF
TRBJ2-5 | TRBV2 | ASRRQLTSGRAPGTQY
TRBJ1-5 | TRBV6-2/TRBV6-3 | ATAPDRVDQPQH
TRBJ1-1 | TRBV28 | ASSFAGAQSTEAF
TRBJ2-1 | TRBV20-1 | SARMAVLYNEQF
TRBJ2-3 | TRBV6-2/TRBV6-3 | ASKKPLIEDTQY
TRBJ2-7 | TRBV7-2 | ASSPDGYEQY
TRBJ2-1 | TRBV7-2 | ASSFLASGWGEQF
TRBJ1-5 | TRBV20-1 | SVSGVFQPQH
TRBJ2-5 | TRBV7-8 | ASSSRQTQETQY
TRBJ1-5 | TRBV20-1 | SASLGTLYSNQPQH
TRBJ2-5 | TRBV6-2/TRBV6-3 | ASSPPLQREYETQY
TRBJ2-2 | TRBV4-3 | ASSLSTGLEELF
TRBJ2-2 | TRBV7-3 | ASSLTFGSNTGELF
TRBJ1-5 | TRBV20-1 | SARDSDRAMWPQH
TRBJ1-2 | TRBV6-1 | ASTATTYGYT
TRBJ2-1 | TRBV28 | ASSPLLGGQF
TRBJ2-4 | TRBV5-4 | ASGYRGVNIQY
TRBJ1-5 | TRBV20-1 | SAREGQAFQPRH
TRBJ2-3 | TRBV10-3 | AISEGADTQY
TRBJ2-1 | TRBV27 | ASSGFGEQF
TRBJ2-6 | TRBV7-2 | ASRPGLRLAGANVLT
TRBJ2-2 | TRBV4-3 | ASSQDQPNTGELF
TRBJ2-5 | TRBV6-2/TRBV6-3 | ASSPRRVRQETQY
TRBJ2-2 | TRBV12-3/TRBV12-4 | ASSEVGELF
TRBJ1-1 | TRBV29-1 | SVERRTRNTEAF
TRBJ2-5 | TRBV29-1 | SVARGQETQY
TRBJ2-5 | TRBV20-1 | SAGETAVLTQY
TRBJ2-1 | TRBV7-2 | ASSSLGLRGEQF
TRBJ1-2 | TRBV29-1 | SARGEGYT